What follows are 18 T cell receptor beta chains derived from one specimen sequenced in a study of CD8 T cells in ankylosing spondylitis. TCRdb fed the 5' RACE reads into MiXCR, producing one record per CDR3 protein. The sample holds fewer than 35,000 distinct CDR3 sequences; about 29% are singletons and the top ten take 45% to 55%. The sample comprised synovial fluid, either unsorted or a sorted T cell fraction (not recorded which). Every receptor here comes from a male donor with ankylosing spondylitis.

The rearrangement links TRBV6-9 to TRBJ2-2, with no clear D. CDR3 length: 14 residues. The V gene's germline CDR1 is MNHGY and CDR2 SVAAGI. Trimming shortened V by 0 bases and J by 7 bases, and 9 bases separated the two germline ends. The CDR3 sequence is CASSYSLVDGELFF. The CDR3 DNA sequence: TGTGCCAGCAGTTATTCGCTGGTGGACGGGGAGCTGTTTTTT.

This clonotype showed up many times. V usage is TRBV7-2 and J usage is TRBJ1-1; TRBD1 is a possible D gene (5 bases). Germline V gene sequence: CDR1 SGHTA, CDR2 FQGNSA. The CDR3 runs to 14 residues. The V gene lost 3 bases and the J gene lost 4 bases, with 12 bases spanning the gap. CDR3 residues: CASSFSQGGTEAFF. CDR3 in DNA: TGTGCCAGCAGCTTCAGTCAGGGTGGCACTGAAGCTTTCTTT.

This sequence joins TRBV27 and TRBJ2-7, with D possibly called TRBD1 or TRBD2 (5 bases each). The CDR3 is 17 amino acids. CDR1 is MNHEY and CDR2 is SMNVEV in the germline V gene (reference sequence). The V end lost 3 bases, the J end lost 3 bases, and 21 bases lay between the germline ends. The CDR3 DNA follows: TGTGCCAGCAGTTTTTCTACGGGACCCCTGAAACTCTACGAGCAGTACTTC. It specifies CASSFSTGPLKLYEQYF.

This clonotype occurred a few times. The rearrangement links TRBV29-1 to TRBJ1-1; 7 nucleotides agree with TRBD1. CDR1 and CDR2 from the germline V gene are SQVTM and ANQGSEA. V shed 3 bases and J 4 bases; nucleotides not matched to a gene: 2. There are 12 residues in the CDR3. The CDR3 reads CSVDRGITEAFF. Here the CDR3 DNA reads TGCAGCGTTGACAGGGGGATCACTGAAGCTTTCTTT. Drawing the rest from reference TRBV29-1 and TRBJ1-1, the complete variable domain is SAVISQKPSRDICQRGTSLTIQCQVDSQVTMMFWYRQQPGQSLTLIATANQGSEATYESGFVIDKFPISRPNLTFSTLTVSNMSPEDSSIYLCSVDRGITEAFFGQGTRLTVV.

The chain employs TRBV11-2 and TRBJ2-7; 7 bases align to TRBD2. The CDR3 sequence is 14 residues long. Germline lookup yields CDR1 SGHAT and CDR2 FQNNGV. V lost 1 base and J lost 6; bases outside the gene matches: 6. CDR3 DNA sequence: TGTGCCAGCAGCTTAGGCCCCGGGGGGAGCGAGCAGTACGTC. Encoded protein: CASSLGPGGSEQYV.

The V gene is TRBV10-1, the J gene TRBJ2-2; D is ambiguous. This CDR3 region has 13 residues. From germline, CDR1 is WNHNN and CDR2 SYGVQD (reference sequence). Between the trimmed V and J ends, which lost 0 bases and 6 bases, there was a span of 5 bases. CDR3 region: CASSESMAGELFF. The CDR3 bases are TGCGCCAGCAGTGAGTCGATGGCCGGGGAGCTGTTTTTT.

This clonotype has at least ten counts. The chain couples TRBV10-3 to TRBJ1-3; the D gene is possibly TRBD1 (5 bases). The CDR3 extends over 12 amino acids. The V gene lost 9 bases and the J gene lost 2 bases, with 8 bases spanning the gap. CDR1 is ENHRY, CDR2 SYGVKD, per germline. The CDR3 DNA reads TGTGCCATTCCAGGGCCTGGAAACACCATATATTTT. Translating it yields CAIPGPGNTIYF.

The chain joins TRBV3-1 to TRBJ2-3, with 10 bases matching TRBD2. CDR3 size: 17 residues. With V trimmed by 0 bases and J by 3 bases, 6 bases remained unmatched. Germline lookup yields CDR1 LGHDT and CDR2 YNNKEL (reference sequence). The CDR3 nucleotides read TGTGCCAGCAGCCAAGAGGTGGTAGCGGGAGGAACAGATACGCAGTATTTT. Translated: CASSQEVVAGGTDTQYF.

This clonotype was found many times. The chain has TRBV27 and TRBJ2-7, with 7 bases aligning to TRBD1. This CDR3 region has 16 residues. Trimming removed 2 bases from V and 5 bases from J; junction bases left unmatched: 12. Germline-derived CDR1 and CDR2 are MNHEY and SMNVEV (reference sequence). CDR3 sequence (DNA): TGTGCCAGCAGTTTAAATCCCGACGGGACAGAGGACGAGCAGTACTTC. It encodes CASSLNPDGTEDEQYF.

V is TRBV7-6 and J is TRBJ2-7, with D perhaps matching TRBD1 (7 bases). CDR1 SGHVS and CDR2 FNYEAQ come from the germline V gene. The CDR3 is 17 residues long. V lost 5 bases to trimming and J lost 9 bases, with 29 bases between them. As DNA, the CDR3 is TGTGCCAGCAGCCCATCAGGGGGGCGGGCCAAGGGATTTGGGCAGTACTTC. This translates into CASSPSGGRAKGFGQYF.

On this clonotype itself: A clone one base away is much larger, so this may be a read error. V is TRBV4-1 and J is TRBJ2-1; D is perhaps TRBD2 (5 bases). Trimming removed 1 base from V and 6 bases from J, with 16 bases in between. This CDR3 region has 16 residues. The germline CDR1 and CDR2 sequences are MGHRA and YSYEKL. CDR3 residues: CASSQGGFGGINEQFF. Here the CDR3 DNA reads TGCGCCAGCAGCCAAGGGGGTTTTGGAGGAATCAATGAGCAGTTCTTC.

The V call is TRBV7-7, the J call TRBJ2-3; D gene uncertain. V was trimmed by 5 bases and J by 1 base, leaving 7 bases between them. CDR1 is SSHAT and CDR2 is FNYEAQ in the germline V gene (reference sequence). The CDR3 is 13 amino acids. Here the CDR3 reads CASSPDRTDTQYF. The CDR3 region has the DNA TGTGCCAGCAGCCCAGACCGCACAGATACGCAGTATTTT.

This clonotype was found many times. The gene calls are TRBV2 and TRBJ2-2; possible D gene TRBD2, 5 bases. CDR1 is SNHLY, CDR2 FYNNEI, per germline. V was pared by 6 bases and J by 7 bases, with 9 bases between. This CDR3 has 12 residues. CDR3 DNA sequence: TGTGCCAGCAGCCCTGGGAGCGGGGAGCTGTTTTTT. Encoded protein: CASSPGSGELFF.

This clonotype was seen ten or more times. V and J are TRBV7-2 and TRBJ2-3; 8 bases agree with TRBD1. This CDR3 has 15 amino acids. V shed 3 bases and J 2 bases; nucleotides not matched to a gene: 4. The germline gives CDR1 SGHTA, CDR2 FQGNSA. The CDR3 DNA follows: TGTGCCAGCAGCTTGACAGGGGCCCCCACAGATACGCAGTATTTT. Translation: CASSLTGAPTDTQYF.

This clonotype was counted between two and nine times. This sequence joins TRBV3-1 and TRBJ1-5; 7 bases match TRBD1. Trimming cost V 2 bases and J 5 bases; bases outside gene matches: 9. The CDR3 runs 16 residues. CDR1 is LGHDT, CDR2 YNNKEL, per germline (reference sequence). In nucleotides, the CDR3 is TGTGCCAGCAGCCAATACAGGGGAGGAGGAGATCAGCCCCAGCATTTT. This sequence encodes CASSQYRGGGDQPQHF.

This chain links TRBV5-5 with TRBJ2-1, with D possibly being TRBD1 (6 bases). The V gene lost 0 bases and the J gene lost 2 bases, with 9 bases spanning the gap. This CDR3 spans 15 amino acids. CDR1 is SGHKS and CDR2 is YYEKEE in the germline V gene (reference sequence). The CDR3 sequence is CASSLDRVPYNEQFF. The CDR3 DNA sequence: TGTGCCAGCAGCTTGGACAGGGTACCCTACAATGAGCAGTTCTTC.

This clonotype has at least ten counts. This sequence joins TRBV4-1 and TRBJ2-1, with D possibly TRBD2 on 6 matching bases. From germline, CDR1 is MGHRA and CDR2 YSYEKL. There are 15 residues in the CDR3. V shed 5 bases and J shed 6 bases, with 17 bases lying between them. The CDR3 bases are TGCGCCAGCAGCGCTACCGAGGGAGGAACCAATGAGCAGTTCTTC. Protein: CASSATEGGTNEQFF.

The gene calls are TRBV12-3 or TRBV12-4 and TRBJ2-1, with a weak D call TRBD2 (6 bases). V lost 5 bases to trimming and J lost 7 bases, with 15 bases between them. The CDR3 contains 14 residues. CDR3 nucleotide sequence: TGTGCCAGCAGTCTCCCCCCTCTAGCGAATGAGCAGTTCTTC. This translates into CASSLPPLANEQFF.